The 26 T cell receptor beta chains in this list originate from one sample, sequenced in a study of radiation and T cells in renal cell carcinoma. The assay was immunoSEQ multiplex PCR, and TCRdb's table has in-frame clones only and misses some. The sample records about 130,000 clones, approximately 91% being singletons. Indicated time point: baseline pretreatment blood. The treatment here: 15 Gy SBRT to primary tumor, nephrectomy 4 weeks later. Sequencing was performed on blood, taken from a patient whose treatment included radiotherapy and nephrectomy. Receptors were obtained from a woman aged 45 to 65 with renal cell carcinoma.

This clone was counted a few times. The rearrangement joins TRBV6-1 to TRBJ2-7; no firm D call. This CDR3 comprises 12 residues. V dropped 5 bases and J dropped 0 bases, with 5 bases sitting between them. The germline V gene encodes CDR1 MNHNS and CDR2 SASEGT. The CDR3 DNA is TGTGCCAGCAGTCTCGTCTCCTACGAGCAGTACTTC. This codes for CASSLVSYEQYF.

The gene calls are TRBV9 and TRBJ2-3; D is ambiguous. Germline-derived CDR1 and CDR2 are SGDLS and YYNGEE. This CDR3 contains 17 residues. V was shortened by 0 bases and J by 3 bases, with 17 bases between the two germline ends. This CDR3 is CASSVDLGSHVTDTQYF. The CDR3 DNA follows: TGTGCCAGCAGCGTAGATTTAGGATCCCACGTGACAGATACGCAGTATTTT. Based on the CDR3 plus reference TRBV9 and TRBJ2-3, the full variable domain is DSGVTQTPKHLITATGQRVTLRCSPRSGDLSVYWYQQSLDQGLQFLIQYYNGEERAKGNILERFSAQQFPDLHSELNLSSLELGDSALYFCASSVDLGSHVTDTQYFGPGTRLTVL.

This chain connects TRBV13 to TRBJ1-4; D is perhaps TRBD1 (5 bases). Germline V gives CDR1 PRHDT, CDR2 FYEKMQ (reference sequence). Between the trimmed V and J ends, which lost 0 bases and 4 bases, there was a span of 12 bases. This CDR3 spans 16 amino acids. This CDR3 reads CASSLGLGQGNEKLFF. DNA for the CDR3: TGTGCCAGCAGCTTAGGCCTCGGGCAGGGTAATGAAAAACTGTTTTTT.

V usage is TRBV11-2 and J usage is TRBJ1-1; 7 nucleotides line up with TRBD1. The CDR3 runs to 17 residues. Germline CDR1 is SGHAT and CDR2 is FQNNGV. J lost 11 bases, V lost 1 base, and 19 bases had no gene match. The CDR3 DNA follows: TGTGCCAGCAGCTTAGGTCGGGGGAGACAGGGTTTTCGTATGGCTTTCTTT. Translated: CASSLGRGRQGFRMAFF.

This clone was detected once. The chain combines TRBV7-2 with TRBJ2-7, with TRBD2 matching 7 bases. With 8 bases clipped from V and 2 bases from J, the junction kept 15 bases outside the gene matches. This CDR3 is built from 16 residues. Germline V gene lookup returns CDR1 SGHTA and CDR2 FQGNSA. CDR3 residues: CASGAQRGLRTYEQYF. CDR3 coding DNA: TGTGCCAGCGGCGCACAGCGGGGACTGAGAACCTACGAGCAGTACTTC.

The rearrangement joins TRBV7-9 to TRBJ1-5; D gene unclear. Germline CDR1 SEHNR, CDR2 FQNEAQ (reference sequence). The CDR3 totals 13 residues. V was shortened by 5 bases and J by 4 bases, with 9 bases between the two germline ends. The CDR3 DNA reads as TGTGCCAGCAGCCAAGTGGGGAATCAGCCCCAGCATTTT. Its translation is CASSQVGNQPQHF. Full variable domain (remainder filled in from reference TRBV7-9 and TRBJ1-5): DTGVSQNPRHKITKRGQNVTFRCDPISEHNRLYWYRQTLGQGPEFLTYFQNEAQLEKSRLLSDRFSAERPKGSFSTLEIQRTEQGDSAMYLCASSQVGNQPQHFGDGTRLSIL.

This clone has a single count. V and J are TRBV11-2 and TRBJ2-3; D call uncertain. Germline CDR1 is SGHAT and CDR2 is FQNNGV. Trimming stripped 2 bases from V and 6 bases from J, with 3 bases between. CDR3 length equals 11 residues. The DNA of the CDR3 is TGTGCCAGCAGCTTATCGGATACGCAGTATTTT. Translated: CASSLSDTQYF.

In its sample, this clone was seen a few times. The V gene is TRBV2, the J gene TRBJ2-2; 11 nucleotides align to TRBD2. The CDR3 is 17 residues long. V dropped 6 bases and J dropped 2; count of bases not matched to a gene: 8. Per germline, CDR1 SNHLY and CDR2 FYNNEI. For the CDR3, the DNA is TGTGCCAGCAGAACACTAGCGGGGGTTACCAACACCGGGGAGCTGTTTTTT. Its protein is CASRTLAGVTNTGELFF.

In its sample, this clone was seen a few times. The rearrangement uses TRBV6-6 and TRBJ1-4; unclear D gene. V was shortened by 5 bases and J by 4 bases, with 14 bases between the two germline ends. CDR1 MNHNY and CDR2 SVGAGI come from the germline V gene (reference sequence). There are 15 residues in the CDR3. The CDR3, as DNA: TGTGCCAGCAGTACCCATAGGACGGATAATGAAAAACTGTTTTTT. This translates into CASSTHRTDNEKLFF.

J is TRBJ2-2 and V is TRBV19; D perhaps matches TRBD1 (5 bases). Germline V CDR1 and CDR2: LNHDA, SQIVND (reference sequence). V lost 3 bases, J lost 8 bases, and 19 bases lay in between. The CDR3 runs to 16 residues. The CDR3 region has the DNA TGTGCCAGTAGTATTTCCAGGGATCCCTCGATGGGGGAGCTGTTTTTT. Translating gives CASSISRDPSMGELFF.

The V gene is TRBV9, the J gene TRBJ2-5; 8 nucleotides line up with TRBD2. Germline V lookup: CDR1 SGDLS, CDR2 YYNGEE. Trimming at V came to 4 bases and at J to 5 bases, leaving 10 bases not matched to a gene. The CDR3 has 15 residues. CDR3 protein: CASSPLAGWGETQYF. DNA for the CDR3: TGTGCCAGCAGCCCTCTAGCGGGCTGGGGTGAGACCCAGTACTTC.

The CDR3 spells CASTLSGNTIYF. CDR3 coding DNA: TGTGCCAGTACCCTCTCTGGAAACACCATATATTTT. The chain joins TRBV19 to TRBJ1-3; D not certain. V gave up 7 bases and J gave up 0 bases, with 4 bases separating them. CDR3 length: 12 residues. Germline CDR1 LNHDA, CDR2 SQIVND (reference sequence).

The chain's CDR3 is CASSLGTVNTEAFF. CDR3 coding DNA: TGTGCCAGCAGCTTGGGGACAGTGAACACTGAAGCTTTCTTT. The genes are TRBV5-4 and TRBJ1-1; D possibly corresponds to TRBD1 (6 bases). Trimming pared 0 bases from V and 0 bases from J, leaving 6 bases between. Germline CDR1 SGHNT, CDR2 YYREEE (reference sequence). The CDR3 covers 14 residues. Supplemented by reference TRBV5-4 and TRBJ1-1, the full variable domain reads ETGVTQSPTHLIKTRGQQVTLRCSSQSGHNTVSWYQQALGQGPQFIFQYYREEENGRGNFPPRFSGLQFPNYSSELNVNALELDDSALYLCASSLGTVNTEAFFGQGTRLTVV.

This rearrangement joins TRBV19 to TRBJ2-7; D is undetermined. The CDR3 is 14 residues long. Per germline, CDR1 LNHDA and CDR2 SQIVND (reference sequence). V dropped 0 bases and J dropped 0 bases, with 6 bases sitting between them. The CDR3 is CASSIDRDSYEQYF. The CDR3 nucleotides read TGTGCCAGTAGTATAGATAGGGACTCCTACGAGCAGTACTTC.

The rearrangement joins TRBV2 to TRBJ2-1, with D maybe TRBD1 (6 bases). The germline V gene encodes CDR1 SNHLY and CDR2 FYNNEI. V lost 5 bases, J lost 4 bases, and 12 bases lay in between. This CDR3 region has 14 residues. CDR3 amino acids: CASSQGSLYNEQFF. The CDR3 region has the DNA TGTGCCAGCAGTCAGGGGAGCTTGTACAATGAGCAGTTCTTC.

This clone has only one observation. The V call is TRBV2, the J call TRBJ1-5; a possible D gene is TRBD1 (5 bases). V was shortened by 6 bases and J by 7 bases, with 19 bases between the two germline ends. CDR1 is SNHLY, CDR2 FYNNEI, per germline. The CDR3 covers 15 residues. CDR3 nucleotide sequence: TGTGCCAGCAGGCAGCAGGGTATGGAAGGACAGCCCCAGCATTTT. Residues: CASRQQGMEGQPQHF.

The rearrangement links TRBV15 to TRBJ2-5; unclear D gene. V lost 8 bases, J lost 0 bases, and 10 bases lay in between. The CDR3 spans 13 residues. Germline CDR1 and CDR2: LNHNV and YYDKDF (reference sequence). The chain's CDR3 is CATRRAYQETQYF. In DNA form, the CDR3 reads TGTGCCACCCGCCGCGCTTACCAAGAGACCCAGTACTTC.

The chain has TRBV27 and TRBJ1-2; TRBD1 aligns across 10 bases. The CDR3 length is 15 residues. CDR1 is MNHEY, CDR2 SMNVEV, per germline (reference sequence). V lost 5 bases, J lost 5 bases, and 8 bases stayed unmatched. CDR3 nucleotide sequence: TGTGCCAGCAGTCCCCGGACAGGGGGTGCATATGGCTACACCTTC. It encodes CASSPRTGGAYGYTF.

The chain has TRBV14 and TRBJ2-1; D gene ambiguous. Trimming left V 4 bases short and J 0 bases short, with 13 bases between. Germline V gene data show CDR1 as SGHDN and CDR2 as FVKESK. The CDR3 runs 16 residues. Here the CDR3 DNA reads TGTGCCAGCAGCCCGCTCGCGGTCAACTCCTACAATGAGCAGTTCTTC. Its protein is CASSPLAVNSYNEQFF.

This clone was detected a few times. The V call is TRBV29-1, the J call TRBJ1-1, with D tentatively TRBD1 (5 bases). The CDR3 runs to 14 residues. CDR1 and CDR2 from the germline V gene are SQVTM and ANQGSEA. Trimming took 4 bases from V and 0 from J, leaving 12 bases between them. DNA for the CDR3: TGCAGCGTTGTTAGGGGAGGAGTGAACACTGAAGCTTTCTTT. Its translation is CSVVRGGVNTEAFF. The full variable domain, its missing parts supplied by reference TRBV29-1 and TRBJ1-1, is SAVISQKPSRDICQRGTSLTIQCQVDSQVTMMFWYRQQPGQSLTLIATANQGSEATYESGFVIDKFPISRPNLTFSTLTVSNMSPEDSSIYLCSVVRGGVNTEAFFGQGTRLTVV.

V is TRBV19 and J is TRBJ2-1, with 8 bases identical to TRBD2. This CDR3 has 19 amino acids. Germline trimming cut 1 base from V and 10 bases from J; bases unmatched to any gene: 21. CDR1 LNHDA and CDR2 SQIVND come from the germline V gene (reference sequence). The chain's CDR3 is CASSIAGASGRSPRGEQFF. DNA of the CDR3: TGTGCCAGTAGTATAGCCGGGGCTAGCGGGCGCTCACCACGGGGGGAGCAGTTCTTC.

The chain recombines TRBV4-2 with TRBJ2-7; D tentatively fits TRBD1 or TRBD2 (5 bases each). V dropped 3 bases and J dropped 3 bases, with 9 bases sitting between them. The length of the CDR3 is 13 residues. The germline CDR1 and CDR2 sequences are LGHNA and YNFKEQ. The CDR3 region is CASSQRDGYEQYF. CDR3 in DNA: TGTGCCAGCAGCCAGAGGGACGGCTACGAGCAGTACTTC.

This chain connects TRBV2 to TRBJ1-3; D gene ambiguous. Trimming took off 3 bases at V and 3 bases at J, with 15 bases between the two ends. The V gene's germline CDR1 is SNHLY and CDR2 FYNNEI. CDR3 length: 16 residues. The CDR3 nucleotides read TGTGCCAGCAGTGATCTGCGAACAAGGGTTGGAAACACCATATATTTT. This encodes CASSDLRTRVGNTIYF. The full variable domain, rest sourced from reference TRBV2 and TRBJ1-3, is EPEVTQTPSHQVTQMGQEVILRCVPISNHLYFYWYRQILGQKVEFLVSFYNNEISEKSEIFDDQFSVERPDGSNFTLKIRSTKLEDSAMYFCASSDLRTRVGNTIYFGEGSWLTVV.

The chain has TRBV5-1 and TRBJ2-7; 7 bases are a match to TRBD2. With V trimmed by 2 bases and J by 2 bases, 7 bases remained unmatched. The CDR3 sequence is 15 residues long. CDR1 is SGHRS and CDR2 is YFSETQ in the germline V gene. The CDR3 sequence is CASSLTGGGAYEQYF. In DNA, the CDR3 is TGCGCCAGCAGCTTAACGGGGGGTGGCGCCTACGAGCAGTACTTC.

This rearrangement joins TRBV29-1 to TRBJ2-5; D is perhaps TRBD2 (6 bases). V was pared by 3 bases and J by 10 bases, with 12 bases between. The germline V gene encodes CDR1 SQVTM and CDR2 ANQGSEA. The CDR3 runs 11 residues. CDR3 sequence: CSVEGGAGQYF. DNA of the CDR3: TGCAGCGTTGAGGGAGGTGCGGGCCAGTACTTC. Combining the CDR3 with reference TRBV29-1 and TRBJ2-5 gives the whole variable domain SAVISQKPSRDICQRGTSLTIQCQVDSQVTMMFWYRQQPGQSLTLIATANQGSEATYESGFVIDKFPISRPNLTFSTLTVSNMSPEDSSIYLCSVEGGAGQYFGPGTRLLVL.

The chain's CDR3 is CASSTGIDSNQPQHF. The CDR3 coding sequence is TGTGCCAGTAGTACCGGGATCGATAGCAATCAGCCCCAGCATTTT. V and J are TRBV19 and TRBJ1-5; D uncertain. Per germline, CDR1 LNHDA and CDR2 SQIVND (reference sequence). This CDR3 is built from 15 residues. The V and J ends lost 4 bases and 0 bases respectively, with 10 bases between them.